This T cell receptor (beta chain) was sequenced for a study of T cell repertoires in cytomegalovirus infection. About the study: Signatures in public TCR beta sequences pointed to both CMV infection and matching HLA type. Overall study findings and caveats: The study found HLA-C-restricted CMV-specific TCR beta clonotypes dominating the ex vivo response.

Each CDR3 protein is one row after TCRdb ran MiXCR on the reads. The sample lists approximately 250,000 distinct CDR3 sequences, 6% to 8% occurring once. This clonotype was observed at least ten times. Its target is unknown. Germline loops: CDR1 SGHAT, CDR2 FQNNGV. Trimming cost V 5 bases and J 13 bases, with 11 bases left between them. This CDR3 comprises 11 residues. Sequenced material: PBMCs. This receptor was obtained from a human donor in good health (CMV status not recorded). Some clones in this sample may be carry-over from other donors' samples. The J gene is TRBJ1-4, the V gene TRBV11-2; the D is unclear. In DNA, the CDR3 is TGTGCCAGCAGCCCAGGACGGATACTGTTTTTT. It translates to CASSPGRILFF.